This TCR beta chain was obtained from a study of response to subunit inactivated influenza vaccine. Using its own MiXCR run on the RT-PCR reads, TCRdb lists one record per CDR3 protein. In the table there are around 580,000 distinct CDR3 sequences, around 11% of which are singletons. Study-wide points: That few new T cells are recruited by each seasonal influenza vaccination was the authors' suggestion.

V shed 5 bases, J shed 4 bases, and the junction held 10 bases outside the gene matches. This CDR3 comprises 15 residues. Germline V gives CDR1 SGHRS, CDR2 YFSETQ. About this clonotype itself: Its antigen is not known.

The TCR sequence derives from a man between 50 and 59 years old who received an inactivated influenza vaccine. J is TRBJ1-1 and V is TRBV5-1; 8 nucleotides align to TRBD1. The sequences come from PBMCs from blood, collected on the day of vaccination. In nucleotides, the CDR3 is TGCGCCAGCAGAGCAGGGGGCGCTCTTCGCACTGAAGCTTTCTTT. Its translation is CASRAGGALRTEAFF.